Listed below are T cell receptor beta chains from one sample, sequenced in a study of cytotoxic CD8 clonotypes in ibrutinib-treated CLL. Here immunoSEQ multiplex PCR was the method, and the copy in TCRdb shows in-frame clones only, minus some. This sample has roughly 170,000 clones, with approximately 84% found just once. The specimen comprised PBMCs, sampled after 24 months of ibrutinib treatment. All receptors come from a human donor with chronic lymphocytic leukemia. Each CDR3 is given with its conserved first and last residue. Each record gives: V gene, D gene, J gene, clone size, CDR3 protein, CDR3 DNA. D genes are given only for firm matches. The size entry is marked missing in some rows and otherwise reads once, few, many or a size class.

TRBV5-4	NA	TRBJ2-7	NA	CASSPDPNRSSYEQYF	TGTGCCAGCAGCCCGGACCCAAATAGGAGCTCCTACGAGCAGTACTTC
TRBV5-1	NA	TRBJ2-7	NA	CASSLDTNDYEQYF	TGCGCCAGCAGCTTGGATACAAATGACTACGAGCAGTACTTC
TRBV5-4	NA	TRBJ1-1	NA	CASSVRSLNTEAFF	TGTGCCAGCAGCGTTAGGTCCTTGAACACTGAAGCTTTCTTT
TRBV30	NA	TRBJ2-5	NA	CAWKAGPWVGETQYF	TGTGCCTGGAAAGCGGGCCCCTGGGTAGGGGAGACCCAGTACTTC
TRBV2	NA	TRBJ1-5	NA	CASSEEGASNQPQHF	TGTGCCAGCAGTGAAGAGGGCGCGAGCAATCAGCCCCAGCATTTT
TRBV6-5	TRBD1	TRBJ1-1	NA	CASSYSRGTGSTEAFF	TGTGCCAGCAGTTACTCCCGAGGGACAGGGAGCACTGAAGCTTTCTTT
TRBV25-1	NA	TRBJ2-1	NA	CASRLGGPPYNEQFF	TGTGCCAGCAGGCTGGGCGGCCCCCCGTACAATGAGCAGTTCTTC
TRBV5-1	TRBD1	TRBJ1-2	NA	CASSLVGQGANYGYTF	TGCGCCAGCAGCTTGGTGGGACAGGGAGCTAACTATGGCTACACCTTC
TRBV18	NA	TRBJ2-3	NA	CASSPPGGGRDTQYF	TGTGCCAGCTCACCACCGGGAGGGGGCAGAGATACGCAGTATTTT
TRBV28	NA	TRBJ2-7	once	CASRPRELLYEQYF	TGTGCCAGCAGACCCAGGGAATTACTCTACGAGCAGTACTTC
TRBV4-1	TRBD1	TRBJ1-3	NA	CASSQEGGQGSSGNTIYF	TGCGCCAGCAGCCAAGAAGGGGGACAGGGGTCGTCTGGAAACACCATATATTTT
TRBV19	TRBD2	TRBJ2-1	NA	CASSITSGYNEQFF	TGTGCCAGTAGTATTACTAGCGGTTACAATGAGCAGTTCTTC
TRBV14	NA	TRBJ2-5	NA	CASSQDQPGETQYF	TGTGCCAGCAGCCAAGATCAACCGGGGGAGACCCAGTACTTC